This T cell receptor (beta chain) emerged from a study of OX40 agonist ivuxolimab in advanced cancers. Study-wide background: A mean age of around 63 years, range about 20 to 85, was recorded, and under 85% were male.

Details on this clone: What it binds is not known.

Study results and caveats: Among patients with partial responses at 0.1-3.0 mg/kg, clonal expansion was among the lowest. The investigators did not determine what antigen specificity the expanded peripheral T cells had.

V lost 0 bases and J lost 4, with 14 bases in between. The germline gives CDR1 SGHNT, CDR2 YYREEE (reference sequence). The CDR3 is 15 amino acids. Measured with immunoSEQ multiplex PCR; TCRdb has only the in-frame clones, and not every one. The sample has about 91,000 clones, roughly 85% seen once. The sequenced sample was CD4+ or CD8+ T cells sorted from blood, obtained in a trial of the OX40 agonist ivuxolimab. V gene TRBV5-4 combines with J gene TRBJ2-7; TRBD1 might be the D (5 bases). The receptor was derived from an adult with an advanced solid tumor such as melanoma, head and neck, liver or kidney cancer. CDR3 DNA sequence: TGTGCCAGCAGCTTGGGAGGCAGGGTCAGGTACGAGCAGTACTTC. Its translation is CASSLGGRVRYEQYF.